This T cell receptor beta chain is drawn from a study of post-analysis software for immune sequencing data (dated by TCRdb to the mid-2010s). At the level of the whole study: Disease courses on record covered relapsing-remitting, secondary progressive and progressive-relapsing multiple sclerosis, though some patients had no subtype annotation. The patient repertoires were compared against around eleven previously published healthy control repertoires obtained from donors aged roughly 6 to 28 years. A subset of samples was prepared in parallel using single-end sample barcoding, then pooled and co-amplified after Illumina adapter ligation. Overall results and qualifications from the work: The control group was slightly older than the multiple sclerosis patient group. Significantly lower normalized Chao1 diversity was found in multiple sclerosis patients than in controls, suggesting substantial peripheral T-cell clonal expansion. Patients showed significantly higher frequencies than controls for roughly five TRBV segments, among them TRBV5-6, TRBV5-1 and TRBV20-1. Direct clustering with F measure showed strong co-clustering of samples prepared in the same batch, prompting a batch-effect correction.

The library was generated by PCR. TCRdb records Illumina HiSeq 2500 as the sequencer. To reduce PCR and sequencing biases, unique molecular identifiers were built into the TCR beta cDNA libraries. About 500,000 cDNA molecules were obtained for every 1 to 10 million input T cells, so each molecule roughly corresponded to one T cell. The patient libraries were prepared and sequenced using the same protocol as the earlier healthy control dataset. Within a given batch, samples were prepared together, multiplexed and sequenced on the same HiSeq lane. Per the source publication's procedure: MIGEC handled the raw barcoded reads, throwing out single-read molecular identifier groups before consensus assembly and CDR3 extraction. Clonotype tables were post-analysed with VDJtools, and diversity was normalized by down-sampling all datasets to the smallest sample size. To correct batch-related cross-sample contamination, repertoire overlap clustering matched CDR3 amino acid sequences but not nucleotide sequences. TCRdb itself trimmed the public reads at Q25 with fastp, ran MiXCR and retained productive beta chains. All rows with the same CDR3 protein become a single entry with the most common DNA and genes. These V and J calls rely on TCRdb rather than the paper's analysis. Here the sample has 650,000 to 850,000 distinct CDR3 sequences; roughly half occur a single time. The ten most abundant clones make up about 4.8% of the sample.

To demonstrate the VDJtools post-analysis software, the study profiled TCR beta repertoires from the peripheral blood of about 13 young patients with multiple sclerosis. Multiple sclerosis patients were children and adolescents aged about 6 to 16 years. According to the germline V gene, CDR1 reads SNHLY and CDR2 reads FYNNEI. The CDR3 runs 16 residues from the cysteine to the phenylalanine. CDR3 DNA is the only sequence kept; it has 48 bases, read in frame from the first base. V loses 0 bases of germline sequence and J loses 0 bases, and the interval between the two ends is 11 bases. Comments on this clonotype: The specificity of this receptor is unknown. The input lacks base qualities; no much larger clone sits a single base away.

Specimen: blood. This clonotype was sampled from a girl aged 10 to 17 with multiple sclerosis. The chain is assembled from TRBV2 and TRBJ1-2; no D gene can be assigned with confidence. The DNA sequence is TGTGCCAGCAGTGAAGCAACGAGGGCGGCTAACTATGGCTACACCTTC. Its translation reads: CASSEATRAANYGYTF.